Sequencing of this TCR beta chain was carried out in a study of T-cell reconstitution after alpha-beta-depleted transplantation in children (dated by TCRdb to about 2016). Study-level background: The study quantitatively tracked T-cell immune reconstitution after TCRalphabeta/CD19-depleted allogeneic hematopoietic cell transplantation in children using TCR repertoire profiling.

As concerns this clonotype: The antigen it recognizes is unknown. Nothing much larger sits one base from this clone, and base qualities are not available.

Sequences MNHNS (CDR1) and SASEGT (CDR2) are obtained from the germline V gene. V loses 5 bases of germline sequence and J loses 1 base, and the interval between the two ends is 14 bases. Its CDR3 holds 15 amino acids, cysteine through phenylalanine. Only the CDR3 DNA is retained, 45 bases long and in frame from the first base. The library relied on PCR. The sequencer was an Illumina HiSeq 2500. TCR libraries were prepared with molecular barcoding, using unique molecular identifiers to normalize TCRbeta repertoire quantification. In-frame beta chains were kept once TCRdb had trimmed the public reads at Q25 with fastp and called clones with MiXCR. Records with the same CDR3 protein are collapsed into one entry carrying the most frequent genes and DNA. In all, the sample holds hundreds of thousands of distinct CDR3 sequences, and 16% of those were seen once. The leading ten clones occupy 1.1% of the sample.

The receptor's source is a human donor who donated a stem cell graft to a child with acute myeloid leukemia. The chain is assembled from TRBV6-1 and TRBJ2-5, with the D gene uncertain. The sample was PBMCs from the stem cell graft donor, taken from the stem cell graft. CDR3 region: CASSPFPEAQETQYF. Read as DNA, the sequence is TGTGCCAGCAGTCCGTTCCCCGAAGCCCAAGAGACCCAGTACTTC.